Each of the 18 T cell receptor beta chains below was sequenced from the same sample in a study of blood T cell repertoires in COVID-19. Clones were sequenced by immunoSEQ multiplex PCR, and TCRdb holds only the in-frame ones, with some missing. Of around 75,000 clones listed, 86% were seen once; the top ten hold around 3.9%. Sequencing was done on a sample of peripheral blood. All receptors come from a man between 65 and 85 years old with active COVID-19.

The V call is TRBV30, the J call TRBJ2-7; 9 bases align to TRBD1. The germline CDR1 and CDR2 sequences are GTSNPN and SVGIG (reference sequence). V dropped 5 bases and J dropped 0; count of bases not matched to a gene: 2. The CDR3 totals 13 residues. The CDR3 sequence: CAWGTGSSYEQYF. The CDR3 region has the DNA TGTGCCTGGGGGACAGGGAGCTCCTACGAGCAGTACTTC.

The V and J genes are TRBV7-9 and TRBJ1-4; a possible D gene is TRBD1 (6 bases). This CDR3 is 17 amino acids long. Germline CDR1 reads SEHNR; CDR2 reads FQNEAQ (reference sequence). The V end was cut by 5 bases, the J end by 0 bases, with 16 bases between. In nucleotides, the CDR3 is TGTGCCAGCAGCCGGGAGGGGGGTATCGCAACTAATGAAAAACTGTTTTTT. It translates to CASSREGGIATNEKLFF.

The CDR3 nucleotides read TGTGCCAGCAGTTATTCCGGCGCGGGGAACACTGAAGCTTTCTTT. Encoded protein: CASSYSGAGNTEAFF. The chain couples TRBV6-2 or TRBV6-3 to TRBJ1-1; no reliable D call. The ends were cut back, 3 bases at V and 1 base at J, with 12 bases in the middle. Per the germline V gene, CDR1 is MNHEY and CDR2 is SVGEGT. The CDR3 has 15 residues.

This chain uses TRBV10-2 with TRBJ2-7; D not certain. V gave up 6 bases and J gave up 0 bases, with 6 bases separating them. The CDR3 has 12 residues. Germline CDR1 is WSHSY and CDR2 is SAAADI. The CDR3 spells CASSPGSYEQYF. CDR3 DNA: TGCGCCAGCAGCCCGGGCTCCTACGAGCAGTACTTC.

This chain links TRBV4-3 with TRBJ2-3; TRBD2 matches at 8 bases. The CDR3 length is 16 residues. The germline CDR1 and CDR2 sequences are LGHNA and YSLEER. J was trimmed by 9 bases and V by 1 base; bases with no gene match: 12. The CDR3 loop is CASSQAGGYSPGTQYF. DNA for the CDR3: TGCGCCAGCAGCCAAGCGGGAGGGTACAGCCCGGGGACGCAGTATTTT.

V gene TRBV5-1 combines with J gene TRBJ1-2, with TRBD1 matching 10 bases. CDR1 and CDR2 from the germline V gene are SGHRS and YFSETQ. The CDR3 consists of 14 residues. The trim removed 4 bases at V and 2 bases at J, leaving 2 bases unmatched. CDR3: CASSPTGGNYGYTF. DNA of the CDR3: TGCGCCAGCAGCCCGACAGGGGGCAACTATGGCTACACCTTC.

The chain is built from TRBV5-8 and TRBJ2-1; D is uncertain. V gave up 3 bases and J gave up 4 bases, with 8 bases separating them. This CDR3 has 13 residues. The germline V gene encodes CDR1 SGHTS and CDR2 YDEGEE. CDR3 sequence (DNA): TGTGCCAGCAGCTCGTGGGCTTACAATGAGCAGTTCTTC. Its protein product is CASSSWAYNEQFF.

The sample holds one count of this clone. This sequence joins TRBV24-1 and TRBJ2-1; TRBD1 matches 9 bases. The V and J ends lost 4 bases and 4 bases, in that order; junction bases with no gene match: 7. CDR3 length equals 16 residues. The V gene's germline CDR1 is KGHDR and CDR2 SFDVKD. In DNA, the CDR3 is TGTGCCACCAGTGACCACGGGACAGGGACTTACAATGAGCAGTTCTTC. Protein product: CATSDHGTGTYNEQFF.

The CDR3, as DNA: TGTGCCAGCTCACGCAAAGGTAGCGGGATCGGAAACATTCAGTACTTC. As protein: CASSRKGSGIGNIQYF. The rearrangement joins TRBV18 to TRBJ2-4; 8 bases are a match to TRBD2. The CDR3 spans 16 residues. V was clipped by 4 bases and J by 6 bases; unmatched bases: 11. Germline V gives CDR1 KGHSH, CDR2 LQKENI.

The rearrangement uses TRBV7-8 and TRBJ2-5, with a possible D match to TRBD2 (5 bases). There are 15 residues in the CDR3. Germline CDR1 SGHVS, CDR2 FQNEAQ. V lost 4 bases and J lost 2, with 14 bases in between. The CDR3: CASSSPDYPQETQYF. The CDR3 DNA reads TGTGCCAGCAGCTCCCCCGACTACCCGCAAGAGACCCAGTACTTC.

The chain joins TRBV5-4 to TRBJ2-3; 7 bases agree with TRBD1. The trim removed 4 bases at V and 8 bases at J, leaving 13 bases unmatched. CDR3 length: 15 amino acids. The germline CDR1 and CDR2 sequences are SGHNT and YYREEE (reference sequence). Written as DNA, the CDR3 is TGTGCCAGCAGCGGACCCGGGACCCCAGGGGGTACGCAGTATTTT. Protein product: CASSGPGTPGGTQYF.

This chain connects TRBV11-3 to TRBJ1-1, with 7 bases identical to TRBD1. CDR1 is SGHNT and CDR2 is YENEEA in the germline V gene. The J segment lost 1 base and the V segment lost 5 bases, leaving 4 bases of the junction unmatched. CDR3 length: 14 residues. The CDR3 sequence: CASSNTGANTEAFF. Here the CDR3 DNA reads TGTGCCAGCAGCAACACAGGGGCGAACACTGAAGCTTTCTTT.

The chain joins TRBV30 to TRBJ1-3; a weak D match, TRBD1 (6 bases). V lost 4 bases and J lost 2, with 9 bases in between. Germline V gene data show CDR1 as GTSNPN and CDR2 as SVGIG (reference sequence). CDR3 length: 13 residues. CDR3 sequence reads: CAWTGAAGNTIYF. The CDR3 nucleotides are TGTGCCTGGACAGGGGCGGCTGGAAACACCATATATTTT.

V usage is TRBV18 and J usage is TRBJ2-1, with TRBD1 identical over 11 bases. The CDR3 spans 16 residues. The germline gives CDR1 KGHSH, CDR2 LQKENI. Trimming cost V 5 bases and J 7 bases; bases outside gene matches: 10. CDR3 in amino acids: CASSKSRDRGINEQFF. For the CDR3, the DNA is TGTGCCAGCTCAAAGAGCCGGGACAGGGGGATAAATGAGCAGTTCTTC.

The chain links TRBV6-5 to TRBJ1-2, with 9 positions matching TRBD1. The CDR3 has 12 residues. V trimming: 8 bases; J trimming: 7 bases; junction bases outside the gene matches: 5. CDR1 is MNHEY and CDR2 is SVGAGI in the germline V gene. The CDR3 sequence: CASRDRESGYTF. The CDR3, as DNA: TGTGCCAGCCGGGACAGGGAGTCTGGCTACACCTTC.

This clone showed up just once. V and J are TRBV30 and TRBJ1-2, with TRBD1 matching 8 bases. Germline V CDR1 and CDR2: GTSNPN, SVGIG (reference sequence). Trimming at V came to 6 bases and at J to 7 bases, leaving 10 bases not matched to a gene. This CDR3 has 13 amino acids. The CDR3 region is CACPPGGSSGYTF. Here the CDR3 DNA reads TGTGCCTGTCCTCCAGGGGGCTCGAGTGGCTACACCTTC.

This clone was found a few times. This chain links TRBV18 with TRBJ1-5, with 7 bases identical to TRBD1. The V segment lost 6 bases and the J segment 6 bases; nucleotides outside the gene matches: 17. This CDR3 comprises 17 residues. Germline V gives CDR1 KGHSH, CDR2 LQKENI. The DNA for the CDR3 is TGTGCCAGCTCCCCCGCCCGGGGTGGGACAGCGGGTCAGCCCCAGCATTTT. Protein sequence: CASSPARGGTAGQPQHF.

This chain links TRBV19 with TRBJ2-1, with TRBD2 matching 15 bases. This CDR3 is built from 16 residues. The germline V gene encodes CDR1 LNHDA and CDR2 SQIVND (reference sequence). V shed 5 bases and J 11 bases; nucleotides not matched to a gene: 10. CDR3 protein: CASSPRGTSGRTQQFF. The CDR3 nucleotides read TGTGCCAGTAGTCCCCGGGGGACTAGCGGGAGGACCCAGCAGTTCTTC.